This record concerns one T cell receptor beta chain sequence. Its antigen is undetermined. This record belongs to a study of T cell responses to AZD1222 COVID-19 vaccine. The protocol was immunoSEQ multiplex PCR, while the TCRdb copy is restricted to in-frame clones and leaves out a portion. The sample includes some 180,000 clones, over 85% of them seen just once. Whole-study results and caveats: A mostly white British donor set with more females was recruited, and clonal diversity was possibly underestimated.

The TCR comes from an adult in good health. This specimen was peripheral blood, taken on day 0 of AZD1222 vaccination.

The CDR3 is CASSFGAGYGYTF. CDR3 nucleotide sequence: TGTGCCAGCAGTTTCGGGGCGGGCTATGGCTACACCTTC. The rearrangement uses TRBV12-3 or TRBV12-4 and TRBJ1-2; tentative D call: TRBD1 (5 bases). V lost 3 bases, J lost 4 bases, and 9 bases lay in between. This CDR3 region has 13 residues.